This TCR beta chain was documented in a study of cytomegalovirus exposure and HLA in healthy donors. About the research overall: Inside one of the first data releases sat 85 million or so unique TCRs taken from HLA-typed donors. Of a few hundred genotyped donors, 81% grouped in the Caucasian-associated ancestry cluster.

CDR3 size: 14 residues. Trimming removed 6 bases from V and 0 bases from J, with 10 bases in between. Per the germline V gene, CDR1 is MGHDK and CDR2 is SYGVNS. The PCR employed 60 Vbeta primers together with 13 Jbeta primers. Clones were sequenced by immunoSEQ multiplex PCR, and TCRdb holds only the in-frame ones, with some missing. This sample has more than 80,000 clones, with roughly 74% found just once. To note about this clone: Its antigen is unidentified.

Overall study results and limits: In a later analysis, productive TCRs from donors in an Asian-associated ancestry cluster reportedly carried fewer N-insertions than the cohort mean. The study found most TCR sequences rare, yet found some public TCRs in many donors.

This TCR was sampled from a woman in her seventies in good health and CMV-seropositive. The source material was PBMCs. The chain has TRBV25-1 and TRBJ2-3; D is possibly TRBD2 (6 bases). The CDR3 coding sequence is TGTGCCAGCAGGACTAGGCAAAGCACAGATACGCAGTATTTT. This translates into CASRTRQSTDTQYF.